The 7 T cell receptor beta chains below come from one sample, sequenced in a study of T-cell reconstitution after alpha-beta-depleted transplantation in children. Unique molecular identifiers were incorporated during preparation of the TCRbeta library. TCRdb ran MiXCR on the PCR reads and lists one entry per CDR3 protein. The profile covers 250,000 to 400,000 distinct CDR3 sequences, with approximately 23% appearing a single time and approximately 11% taken by the ten largest. The source material was PBMCs, mostly from graft donor cells, sampled 180 days after TCRalphabeta/CD19-depleted stem cell transplant. These TCRs come from a male patient younger than 18 who had a stem cell transplant for acute lymphoblastic leukemia, so the T cells may come from the graft donor.

The chain has TRBV6-1 and TRBJ2-1; either TRBD1 or TRBD2 may supply D (5 bases each). Germline CDR1 MNHNS, CDR2 SASEGT. This CDR3 region has 14 residues. V was trimmed by 5 bases and J by 5 bases, leaving 13 bases between them. The CDR3 DNA sequence: TGTGCCAGCAGTAGGGACGGACCTGACAATGAGCAGTTCTTC. Its translation: CASSRDGPDNEQFF.

This clonotype was seen a few times. The rearrangement links TRBV5-6 to TRBJ2-2; 7 nucleotides line up with TRBD2. V gave up 7 bases and J gave up 7 bases; unmatched junction bases: 13. Germline V gene sequence: CDR1 SGHDT, CDR2 YYEEEE. The CDR3 covers 15 residues. The CDR3 sequence is CASRLTAGVIGELFF. Here the CDR3 DNA reads TGTGCCAGCCGTCTGACCGCGGGAGTCATCGGGGAGCTGTTTTTT.

The gene calls are TRBV5-1 and TRBJ2-7, with TRBD2 identical over 10 bases. The V and J ends lost 4 bases and 4 bases, in that order; junction bases with no gene match: 11. The CDR3 consists of 16 residues. Germline V gives CDR1 SGHRS, CDR2 YFSETQ. This CDR3 is CASSRTSGSVRYEQYF. The CDR3 DNA sequence: TGCGCCAGCAGCAGGACTAGCGGTTCAGTACGGTACGAGCAGTACTTC.

The chain employs TRBV15 and TRBJ1-3; D call uncertain. V shed 5 bases and J shed 3 bases, with 11 bases lying between them. Germline V CDR1 and CDR2: LNHNV, YYDKDF (reference sequence). There are 14 residues in the CDR3. In DNA, the CDR3 is TGTGCCACCAGCCCTCGGACTGTTGGAAACACCATATATTTT. It translates to CATSPRTVGNTIYF.

The V call is TRBV7-2, the J call TRBJ2-7, with D possibly matching TRBD1 (5 bases). The V end lost 1 base, the J end lost 4 bases, and 11 bases lay between the germline ends. The CDR3 has 14 residues. The germline V gene has CDR1 SGHTA and CDR2 FQGNSA. The CDR3 protein is CASSLGSQGYEQYF. The CDR3 coding sequence is TGTGCCAGCAGCTTAGGGTCCCAGGGATACGAGCAGTACTTC. The variable domain in full, with the rest retrieved from reference TRBV7-2 and TRBJ2-7, is GAGVSQSPSNKVTEKGKDVELRCDPISGHTALYWYRQSLGQGLEFLIYFQGNSAPDKSGLPSDRFSAERTGGSVSTLTIQRTQQEDSAVYLCASSLGSQGYEQYFGPGTRLTVT.

V is TRBV6-5 and J is TRBJ2-5; 9 nucleotides match TRBD1. The CDR3 is 15 amino acids. Losses at the gene ends were 0 bases for V and 4 bases for J; bases not matched to a gene: 3. Germline assignment: CDR1 MNHEY and CDR2 SVGAGI. For the CDR3, the DNA is TGTGCCAGCAGTTACTCGACGGGACAGGGAGAGACCCAGTACTTC. Residues: CASSYSTGQGETQYF.

The rearrangement uses TRBV7-3 and TRBJ2-5, with a weak D call TRBD1 (6 bases). V shed 4 bases and J shed 0 bases, with 15 bases lying between them. This CDR3 has 16 amino acids. From germline, CDR1 is SGHTA and CDR2 FQGTGA. The CDR3 loop reads CASSSRAGVDQETQYF. The CDR3 DNA reads TGTGCCAGCAGCTCCCGGGCAGGGGTTGACCAAGAGACCCAGTACTTC.